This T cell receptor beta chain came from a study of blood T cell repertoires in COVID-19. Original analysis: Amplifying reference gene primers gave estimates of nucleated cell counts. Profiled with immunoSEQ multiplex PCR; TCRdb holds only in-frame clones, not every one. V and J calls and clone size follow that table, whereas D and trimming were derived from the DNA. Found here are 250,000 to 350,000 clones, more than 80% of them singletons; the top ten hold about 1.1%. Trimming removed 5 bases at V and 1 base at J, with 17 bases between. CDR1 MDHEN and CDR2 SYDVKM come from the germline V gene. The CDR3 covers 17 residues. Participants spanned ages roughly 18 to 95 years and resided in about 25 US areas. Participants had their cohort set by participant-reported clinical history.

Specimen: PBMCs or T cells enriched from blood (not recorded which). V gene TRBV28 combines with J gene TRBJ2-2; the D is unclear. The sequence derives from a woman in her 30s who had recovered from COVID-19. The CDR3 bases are TGTGCCAGCAGTCCCCTATCCTTGAGGCAGAACACCGGGGAGCTGTTTTTT. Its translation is CASSPLSLRQNTGELFF. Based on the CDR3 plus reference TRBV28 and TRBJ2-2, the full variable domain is DVKVTQSSRYLVKRTGEKVFLECVQDMDHENMFWYRQDPGLGLRLIYFSYDVKMKEKGDIPEGYSVSREKKERFSLILESASTNQTSMYLCASSPLSLRQNTGELFFGEGSRLTVL.